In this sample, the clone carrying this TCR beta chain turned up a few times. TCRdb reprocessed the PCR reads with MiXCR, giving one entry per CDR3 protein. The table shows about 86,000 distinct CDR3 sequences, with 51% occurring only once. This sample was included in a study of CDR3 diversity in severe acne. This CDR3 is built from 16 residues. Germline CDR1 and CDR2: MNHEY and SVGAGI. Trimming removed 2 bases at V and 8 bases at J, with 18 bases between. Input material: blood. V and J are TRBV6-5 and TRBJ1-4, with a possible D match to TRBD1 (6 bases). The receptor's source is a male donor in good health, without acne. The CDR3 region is CASSYTLTGTGEKLFF. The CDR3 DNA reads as TGTGCCAGCAGTTACACGCTGACAGGCACGGGCGAAAAACTGTTTTTT.